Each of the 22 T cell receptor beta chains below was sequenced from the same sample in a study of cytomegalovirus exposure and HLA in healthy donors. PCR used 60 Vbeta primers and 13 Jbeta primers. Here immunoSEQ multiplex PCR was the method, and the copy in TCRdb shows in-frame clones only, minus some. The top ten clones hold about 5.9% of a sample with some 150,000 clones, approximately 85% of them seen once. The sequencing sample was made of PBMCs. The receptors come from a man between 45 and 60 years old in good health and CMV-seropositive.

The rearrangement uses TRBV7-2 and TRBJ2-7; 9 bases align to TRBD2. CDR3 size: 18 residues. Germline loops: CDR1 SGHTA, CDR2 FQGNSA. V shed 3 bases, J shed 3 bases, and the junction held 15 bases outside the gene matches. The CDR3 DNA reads TGTGCCAGCAGCTTTTGGGGCGGGAGGGCCTCAGGGTACTACGAGCAGTACTTC. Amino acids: CASSFWGGRASGYYEQYF.

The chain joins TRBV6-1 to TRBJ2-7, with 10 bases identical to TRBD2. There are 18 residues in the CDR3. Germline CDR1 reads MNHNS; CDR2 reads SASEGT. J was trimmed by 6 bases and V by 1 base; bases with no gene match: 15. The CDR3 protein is CASSEVGGTASGSGEQYF. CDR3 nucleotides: TGTGCCAGCAGTGAAGTAGGGGGAACGGCTAGCGGGAGTGGCGAGCAGTACTTC.

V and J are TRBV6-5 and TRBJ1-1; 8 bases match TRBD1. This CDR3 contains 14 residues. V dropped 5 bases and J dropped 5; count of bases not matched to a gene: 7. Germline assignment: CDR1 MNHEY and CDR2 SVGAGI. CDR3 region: CASSPRGLKTEAFF. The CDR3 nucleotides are TGTGCCAGCAGTCCCAGGGGGCTAAAAACTGAAGCTTTCTTT.

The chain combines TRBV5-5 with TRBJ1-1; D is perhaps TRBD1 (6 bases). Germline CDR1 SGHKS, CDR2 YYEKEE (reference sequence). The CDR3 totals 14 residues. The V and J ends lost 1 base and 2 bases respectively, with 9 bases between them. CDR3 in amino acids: CASSLQGQNTEAFF. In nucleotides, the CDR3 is TGTGCCAGCAGCTTGCAGGGGCAAAACACTGAAGCTTTCTTT.

The CDR3 DNA sequence: TGCGCCAGCAGCTTGGGGGGAGGGAGCTCCTACGAGCAGTACTTC. The encoded protein is CASSLGGGSSYEQYF. The chain carries TRBV5-1 and TRBJ2-7, with 7 bases matching TRBD2. The length of the CDR3 is 15 residues. Looked up from germline, CDR1 is SGHRS and CDR2 is YFSETQ. With 0 bases clipped from V and 0 bases from J, the junction kept 3 bases outside the gene matches.

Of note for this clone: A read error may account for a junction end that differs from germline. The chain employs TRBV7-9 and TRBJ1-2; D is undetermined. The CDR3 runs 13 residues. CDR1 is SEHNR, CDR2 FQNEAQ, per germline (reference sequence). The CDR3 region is CSSSSEAKYGYTF. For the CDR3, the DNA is TGTTCCAGCAGCTCGGAGGCGAAATATGGCTACACCTTC.

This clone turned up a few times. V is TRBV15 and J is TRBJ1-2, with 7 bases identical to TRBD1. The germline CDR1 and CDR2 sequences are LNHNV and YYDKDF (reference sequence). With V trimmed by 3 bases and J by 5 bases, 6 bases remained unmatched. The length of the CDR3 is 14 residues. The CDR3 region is CATSRSRGNYGYTF. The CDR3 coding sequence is TGTGCCACCAGCAGGTCCAGGGGGAATTATGGCTACACCTTC.

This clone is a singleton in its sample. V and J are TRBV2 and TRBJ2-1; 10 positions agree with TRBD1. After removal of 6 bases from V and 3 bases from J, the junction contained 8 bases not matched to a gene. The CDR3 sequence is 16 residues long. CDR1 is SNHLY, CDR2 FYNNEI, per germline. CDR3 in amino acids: CASRGPGTGDYNEQFF. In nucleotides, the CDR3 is TGTGCCAGCAGAGGCCCCGGGACAGGGGACTACAATGAGCAGTTCTTC.

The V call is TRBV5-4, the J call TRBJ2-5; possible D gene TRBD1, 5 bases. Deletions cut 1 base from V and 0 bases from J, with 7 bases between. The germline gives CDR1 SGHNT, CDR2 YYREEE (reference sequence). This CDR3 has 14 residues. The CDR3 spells CASSLSTDQETQYF. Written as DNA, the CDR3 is TGTGCCAGCAGCTTGTCGACAGACCAAGAGACCCAGTACTTC.

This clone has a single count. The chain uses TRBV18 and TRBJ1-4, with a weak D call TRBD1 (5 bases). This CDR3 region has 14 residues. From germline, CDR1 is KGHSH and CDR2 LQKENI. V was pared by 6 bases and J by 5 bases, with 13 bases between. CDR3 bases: TGTGCCAGCTCGGCGACAGCGATGAATGAAAAACTGTTTTTT. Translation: CASSATAMNEKLFF.

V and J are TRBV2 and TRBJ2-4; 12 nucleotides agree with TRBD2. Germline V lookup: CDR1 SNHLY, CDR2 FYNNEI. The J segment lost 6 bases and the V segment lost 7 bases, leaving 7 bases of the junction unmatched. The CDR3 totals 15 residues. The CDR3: CASTSSGRAANIQYF. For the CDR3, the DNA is TGTGCCAGCACCTCTAGCGGGAGGGCCGCAAACATTCAGTACTTC.

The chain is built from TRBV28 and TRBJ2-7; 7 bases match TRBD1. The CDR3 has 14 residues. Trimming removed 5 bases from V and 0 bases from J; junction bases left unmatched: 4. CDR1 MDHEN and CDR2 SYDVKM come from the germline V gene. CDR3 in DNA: TGTGCCAGCAGTCCGACAGGGCTCTCCTACGAGCAGTACTTC. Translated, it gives CASSPTGLSYEQYF. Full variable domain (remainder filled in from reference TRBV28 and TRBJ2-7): DVKVTQSSRYLVKRTGEKVFLECVQDMDHENMFWYRQDPGLGLRLIYFSYDVKMKEKGDIPEGYSVSREKKERFSLILESASTNQTSMYLCASSPTGLSYEQYFGPGTRLTVT.

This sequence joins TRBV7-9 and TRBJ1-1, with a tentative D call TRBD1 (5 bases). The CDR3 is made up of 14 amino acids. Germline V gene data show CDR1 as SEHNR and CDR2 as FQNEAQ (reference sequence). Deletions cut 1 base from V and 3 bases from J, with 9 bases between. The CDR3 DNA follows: TGTGCCAGCAGCTTAGTAGGGGCGGACACTGAAGCTTTCTTT. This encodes CASSLVGADTEAFF.

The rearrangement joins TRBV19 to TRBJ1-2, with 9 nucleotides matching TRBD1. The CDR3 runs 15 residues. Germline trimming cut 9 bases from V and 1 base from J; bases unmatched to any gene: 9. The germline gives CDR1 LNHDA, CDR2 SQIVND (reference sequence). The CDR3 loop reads CASRDRQGDNYGYTF. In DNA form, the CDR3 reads TGTGCCAGCAGAGACAGACAGGGGGATAACTATGGCTACACCTTC.

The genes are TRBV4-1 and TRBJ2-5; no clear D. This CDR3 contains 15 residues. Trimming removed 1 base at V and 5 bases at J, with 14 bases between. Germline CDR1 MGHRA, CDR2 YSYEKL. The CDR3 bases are TGCGCCAGCAGCCAAGTCGCGACCCGAGGTGAGACCCAGTACTTC. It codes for CASSQVATRGETQYF.

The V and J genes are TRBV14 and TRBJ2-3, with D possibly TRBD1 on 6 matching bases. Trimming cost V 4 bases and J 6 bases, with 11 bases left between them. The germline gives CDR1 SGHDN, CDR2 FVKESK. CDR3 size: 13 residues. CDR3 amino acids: CASSRGRGDTQYF. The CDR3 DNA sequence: TGTGCCAGCAGCCGAGGAAGGGGGGATACGCAGTATTTT.

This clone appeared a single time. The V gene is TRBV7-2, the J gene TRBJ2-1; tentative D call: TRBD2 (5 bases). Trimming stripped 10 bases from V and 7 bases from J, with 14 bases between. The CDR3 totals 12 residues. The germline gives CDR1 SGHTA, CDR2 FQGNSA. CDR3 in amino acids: CANTEERNEQFF. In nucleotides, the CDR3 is TGTGCCAACACGGAGGAGCGTAATGAGCAGTTCTTC.

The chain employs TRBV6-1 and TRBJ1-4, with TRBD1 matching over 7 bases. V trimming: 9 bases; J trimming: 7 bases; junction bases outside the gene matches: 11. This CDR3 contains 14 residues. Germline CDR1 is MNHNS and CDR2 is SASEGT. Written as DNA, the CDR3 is TGTGCCAGTCTCGACAGGGACGGAGGTGAAAAACTGTTTTTT. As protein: CASLDRDGGEKLFF.

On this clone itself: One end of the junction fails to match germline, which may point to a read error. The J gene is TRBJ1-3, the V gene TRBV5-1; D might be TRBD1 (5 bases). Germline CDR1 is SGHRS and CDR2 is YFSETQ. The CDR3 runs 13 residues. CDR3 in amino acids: CASSLTTGHAHLF. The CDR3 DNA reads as TGCGCCAGCAGTTTGACCACCGGACATGCGCACCTTTTT.

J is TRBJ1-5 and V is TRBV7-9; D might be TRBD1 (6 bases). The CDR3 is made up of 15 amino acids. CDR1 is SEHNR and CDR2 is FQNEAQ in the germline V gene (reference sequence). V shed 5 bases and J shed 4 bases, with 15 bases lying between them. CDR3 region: CASSRPGVGNQPQHF. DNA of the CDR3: TGTGCCAGCAGCCGCCCAGGGGTCGGGAATCAGCCCCAGCATTTT.

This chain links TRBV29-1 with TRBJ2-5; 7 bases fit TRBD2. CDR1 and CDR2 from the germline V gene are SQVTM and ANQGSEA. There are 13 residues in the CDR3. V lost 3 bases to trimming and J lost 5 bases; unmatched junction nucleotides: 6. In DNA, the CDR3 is TGCAGCGTTGAGATGGGGGGGGAGGAGACCCAGTACTTC. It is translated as CSVEMGGEETQYF.

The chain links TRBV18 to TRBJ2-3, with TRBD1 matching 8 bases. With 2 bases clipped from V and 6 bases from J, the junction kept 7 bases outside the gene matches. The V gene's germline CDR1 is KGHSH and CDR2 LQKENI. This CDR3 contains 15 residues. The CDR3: CASSPTVRGPDTQYF. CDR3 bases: TGTGCCAGCTCACCAACGGTCAGGGGGCCCGATACGCAGTATTTT.